This T cell receptor beta chain was recovered during a study of post-analysis software for immune sequencing data. Study-wide points: Relative to controls, patients had about five TRBV segments at higher frequency, with TRBV5-6, TRBV5-1 and TRBV20-1 among these.

Carried by the TCR beta cDNA libraries were unique molecular identifiers. TCRdb re-called the PCR reads through MiXCR, storing one row per CDR3 protein. The profile shows approximately 630,000 distinct CDR3 sequences, 55% to 60% of them singletons. V was clipped by 3 bases and J by 10 bases, with 15 bases between them. This CDR3 contains 13 residues. Germline loops: CDR1 SGDLS, CDR2 YYNGEE. To note about this clonotype: The target antigen is unknown.

The material sequenced was blood. This receptor was taken from a girl aged 2 to 10 with multiple sclerosis. The chain recombines TRBV9 with TRBJ2-3; D unresolved. The CDR3 DNA is TGTGCCAGCAGCGGGAGAGGAGAAGTCCCGCAGTATTTT. Translated: CASSGRGEVPQYF.